The rows below give T cell receptor beta chains drawn from one sample of a study of T-cell memory formation after mild COVID-19. MiXCR was run by TCRdb on the 5' RACE reads, yielding one entry per CDR3 protein. Among a few hundred thousand distinct CDR3 sequences listed, about 16% were seen once. The sequencing input was PBMCs or a T cell subset sorted from them (not recorded which). The source of these receptors is a man aged 18 to 29 who had mild COVID-19 (a few samples of this study predate the infection). Cell type and time point are not known. Both conserved end residues are part of each CDR3. A D gene is named only where the DNA matches it firmly. Not every row has a clone size; where given, it reads once, few, many or a size class.

size	J	D	V	DNA	CDR3
NA	TRBJ2-7	TRBD2	TRBV5-1	TGCGCCAGCAGCTGGGAGGGGCTCCCCGTCGGACAGTACTTC	CASSWEGLPVGQYF
NA	TRBJ2-3	NA	TRBV3-1	TGTGCCAGCAGCCAAGGGACCACCAACACAGATACGCAGTATTTT	CASSQGTTNTDTQYF
few	TRBJ2-7	NA	TRBV6-6	TGTGCCAGCACCCCCCGGGGAAGCGAGCAGTACTTC	CASTPRGSEQYF
NA	TRBJ2-5	NA	TRBV7-8	TGTGCCAGCAGCTTACAGACAGTTCTTGGTCCGCAAGAGACCCAGTACTTC	CASSLQTVLGPQETQYF
NA	TRBJ2-1	TRBD2	TRBV28	TGTGCCAGCCATCCGGGACTAGCGGGGGGGAGGTACAATGAGCAGTTCTTC	CASHPGLAGGRYNEQFF
few	TRBJ1-4	NA	TRBV29-1	TGCAGCGTTGAAAGTCCAGGACAGCGGGAAAAACTGTTTTTT	CSVESPGQREKLFF
few	TRBJ1-2	NA	TRBV6-5	TGTGCCAGCATCCCCAGAGACTTCTCCCCTACTAACTATGGCTACACCTTC	CASIPRDFSPTNYGYTF
many	TRBJ1-2	TRBD1	TRBV20-1	TGCAGTGCTAGAGATCCAGGGGGCAACTATGGCTACACCTTC	CSARDPGGNYGYTF
few	TRBJ1-6	TRBD1	TRBV30	TGTGCCTTTGGACAGGGCGAGACCTATAATTCACCCCTCCACTTT	CAFGQGETYNSPLHF
many	TRBJ2-1	TRBD1	TRBV7-9	TGTGCCAGCAGCCAAGGCGACAGGGCGGATGAGCAGTTCTTC	CASSQGDRADEQFF
NA	TRBJ1-5	TRBD1	TRBV28	TGTGCCAGCGTCCGGGACAGGGTTTTTTGGGATCCCAATCAGCCCCAGCATTTT	CASVRDRVFWDPNQPQHF
NA	TRBJ2-6	TRBD1	TRBV25-1	TGTGCCAGCGGGACAGGGATTCGTGGGGCCAACGTCCTGACTTTC	CASGTGIRGANVLTF
few	TRBJ2-5	TRBD2	TRBV7-2	TGTGCCAGCAGACCCAGCGGGGCGGCCCAAGAGACCCAGTACTTC	CASRPSGAAQETQYF
few	TRBJ2-1	NA	TRBV21-1	TGTGCCAGCAGCAAATTTTGGAAACAGGGGGGGAAGTACAATGAGCAGTTCTTC	CASSKFWKQGGKYNEQFF
few	TRBJ1-1	NA	TRBV4-3	TGCGCCAGCAGCCAAGCCCGGGGGGGGGACACTGAAGCTTTCTTT	CASSQARGGDTEAFF
NA	TRBJ1-2	NA	TRBV10-3	TGTGCCATCAAAAACAGTATAGCTAACTATGGCTACACCTTC	CAIKNSIANYGYTF
few	TRBJ2-1	NA	TRBV9	TGTGCCAGCAGCGTAGGTGGGGCTCGCTACAATGAGCAGTTCTTC	CASSVGGARYNEQFF
many	TRBJ1-1	TRBD1	TRBV29-1	TGCAGCGCTCGTAGGGGGCTAGCGTACACTGAAGCTTTCTTT	CSARRGLAYTEAFF
many	TRBJ2-7	NA	TRBV30	TGTGCCTCACAGGGTGGGGACTACGAGCAGTACTTC	CASQGGDYEQYF
few	TRBJ1-5	NA	TRBV18	TGTGCCAGCTCAACTGAAGCTACAACCATGGGGGCTGGATCTCAGCATTTT	CASSTEATTMGAGSQHF
few	TRBJ2-7	NA	TRBV6-2/TRBV6-3	TGTGCCAGCTGCTCTTGGAACTGGACCTACGAGCAGTACTTC	CASCSWNWTYEQYF
NA	TRBJ1-2	NA	TRBV25-1	TGTGCCAGCAGTGGTTTACAGTTCTATGGCTACACCTTC	CASSGLQFYGYTF
NA	TRBJ2-7	TRBD2	TRBV5-8	TGTGCCAGCAGCTTCGGACTAGCGGTCTCCTACGAGCAGTACTTC	CASSFGLAVSYEQYF
few	TRBJ2-7	NA	TRBV29-1	TGCAGCGTTGAAGATCCCCCGGACCGTAAGCAGTACTTC	CSVEDPPDRKQYF
few	TRBJ2-5	TRBD2	TRBV7-2	TGTGCCAGCAGCCTCGGGACTAGCGGGGGAGAGACCCAGTACTTC	CASSLGTSGGETQYF
few	TRBJ2-6	NA	TRBV7-9	TGTGCCATGCCATCTCCGACCAGGGTCCTTTTTGGGGCCAACGTCCTGACTTTC	CAMPSPTRVLFGANVLTF
many	TRBJ1-4	NA	TRBV18	TGTGCCAGCTCTCTGCGACAGCCTAATGAAAAACTGTTTTTT	CASSLRQPNEKLFF
NA	TRBJ2-1	NA	TRBV29-1	TGCAGCGTTCTGACTTACCACTACAATGAGCAGTTCTTC	CSVLTYHYNEQFF
NA	TRBJ2-1	TRBD2	TRBV11-3	TGTGCCAGCAGCTTATACGGGGGGGCCGAGTTCACTGAGCAGTTCTTC	CASSLYGGAEFTEQFF
NA	TRBJ1-1	NA	TRBV7-9	TGTGCCAGCACGGAGGGGGTAGAAGCTTTCTTT	CASTEGVEAFF
NA	TRBJ1-1	NA	TRBV18	TGTGCCAGCTCACCACTGTGGGTAGAGAACACTGAAGCTTTCTTT	CASSPLWVENTEAFF
NA	TRBJ2-1	TRBD2	TRBV12-3/TRBV12-4	TGTGCCAGCAGTTACGCCGGGACTAGCGGGGGAAGATTAAATGAGCAGTTCTTC	CASSYAGTSGGRLNEQFF
NA	TRBJ2-1	NA	TRBV4-1	TGCGCCAGCAGTCAAGCTAGGGGGAGAAAACCCTACAATGAGCAGTTCTTC	CASSQARGRKPYNEQFF
NA	TRBJ1-5	NA	TRBV6-2/TRBV6-3	TGTGCCAGCAGCCGGGACTTTGGACCGAATCAGCCCCAGCATTTT	CASSRDFGPNQPQHF
few	TRBJ2-7	TRBD1	TRBV5-1	TGCGCCAGCAGCTTGGGGGGACAGGGGTCCGAGCAGTACTTC	CASSLGGQGSEQYF
few	TRBJ2-3	NA	TRBV29-1	TGCAGCGTTGAACGGGGAAGGGGCACAGATACGCAGTATTTT	CSVERGRGTDTQYF
few	TRBJ2-1	NA	TRBV9	TGTGCCAGCAGTCCTCACCCCGGGACGGGGACCTACAATGAGCAGTTCTTC	CASSPHPGTGTYNEQFF
NA	TRBJ2-5	TRBD1	TRBV12-3/TRBV12-4	TGTGCCAGTTCCGACAGGACAGGGGGGGAGACCCAGTACTTC	CASSDRTGGETQYF
NA	TRBJ1-1	TRBD1	TRBV12-3/TRBV12-4	TGTGCCAGCAGTGGGACAGGGCTCTCGAACACTGAAGCTTTCTTT	CASSGTGLSNTEAFF
few	TRBJ2-3	TRBD1	TRBV4-3	TGCGCCAGCAGCCCGGTCCGACAGGGAACGCAGTATTTT	CASSPVRQGTQYF
NA	TRBJ2-5	NA	TRBV7-2	TGTGCCAGCAGTCAAGGGGGGGAGTGGGAGACCCAGTACTTC	CASSQGGEWETQYF
few	TRBJ2-1	NA	TRBV30	TGTGCCTGGAGTGGCTCGTTATCTTCAAATGAGCAGTTCTTC	CAWSGSLSSNEQFF
NA	TRBJ2-7	TRBD1	TRBV6-5	TGTGCCAGCAGTACCCGCGGGGACAGGGCGTCGTACGAGCAGTACTTC	CASSTRGDRASYEQYF
NA	TRBJ1-5	TRBD1	TRBV5-1	TGCGCCAGCAGCTGGACAGGGGAAGAGACGCCCCAGCATTTT	CASSWTGEETPQHF
NA	TRBJ2-1	TRBD2	TRBV4-2	TGTGCCAGCAGCCAAGGAGCTAGCGGGGGTTATGAGCAGTTCTTC	CASSQGASGGYEQFF
few	TRBJ2-3	TRBD2	TRBV11-2	TGTGCCAGCAGCTTAGGCCCGACTAGCGGGGGTTCGCAGTATTTT	CASSLGPTSGGSQYF
few	TRBJ2-2	NA	TRBV5-1	TGCGCCAGCAGGGAGGGCGCCGGCACCGGGGAGCTGTTTTTT	CASREGAGTGELFF
NA	TRBJ2-2	NA	TRBV2	TGTGCCAGTAGCGGGACAGGGAGGGCGACCGGGGAGCTGTTTTTT	CASSGTGRATGELFF
few	TRBJ2-7	NA	TRBV7-9	TGTGCCAGCCAGGGCCAGTCCTACGAGCAGTACTTC	CASQGQSYEQYF
few	TRBJ1-1	NA	TRBV29-1	TGCAGCGTTAATCCAGGGATGAACACTGAAGCTTTCTTT	CSVNPGMNTEAFF
few	TRBJ1-2	NA	TRBV20-1	TGCAGTGCGGGTCCCCCGGCGCAGATCTTTAACTATGGCTACACCTTC	CSAGPPAQIFNYGYTF
few	TRBJ1-5	NA	TRBV7-2	TGTGCCAGCAGCTTAGCCGGTCGGCCCCAGCATTTT	CASSLAGRPQHF
few	TRBJ1-1	NA	TRBV6-5	TGTGCCAGCAGCCCCTGGGAGGGGGAGAGGACTGAAGCTTTCTTT	CASSPWEGERTEAFF
NA	TRBJ2-7	TRBD1	TRBV4-3	TGCGCCAGCAGCCCCCGGACAGGGGGCCACGAGCAGTACTTC	CASSPRTGGHEQYF
once	TRBJ2-5	NA	TRBV5-1	TGCGCCAGCAGCTTGGTTGGGTTAAGGCAAGAGACCCAGTACTTC	CASSLVGLRQETQYF